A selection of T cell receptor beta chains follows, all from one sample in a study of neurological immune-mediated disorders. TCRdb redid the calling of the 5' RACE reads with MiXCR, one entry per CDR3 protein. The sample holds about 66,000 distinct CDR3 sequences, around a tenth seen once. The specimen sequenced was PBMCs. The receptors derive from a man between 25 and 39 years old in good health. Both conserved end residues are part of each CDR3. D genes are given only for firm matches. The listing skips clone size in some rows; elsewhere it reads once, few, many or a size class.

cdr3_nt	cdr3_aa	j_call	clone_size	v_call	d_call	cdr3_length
TGCAGTGCTAGAGATCCTGCGGTTCTTACCCTGAGCTCCTACAATGAGCAGTTCTTC	CSARDPAVLTLSSYNEQFF	TRBJ2-1	many	TRBV20-1	.	19
TGTGCCTCCGCGAGACAGGAGAACTACGAGCAGTACTTC	CASARQENYEQYF	TRBJ2-7	many	TRBV12-3/TRBV12-4	.	13
TGCGCCAGCAGCCCGCCTACTAGCGGGAGGTATGACAATGAGCAGTTCTTC	CASSPPTSGRYDNEQFF	TRBJ2-1	many	TRBV5-1	TRBD2	17
TGCAGTGCTAGAGATGTCTCAGCAGGGAGGGTCTATTCCACTGAAGCTTTCTTT	CSARDVSAGRVYSTEAFF	TRBJ1-1	many	TRBV20-1	.	18
TGTGCCAGCAGTTCGCGGGGCCCCGGAGGAACTGAAGCTTTCTTT	CASSSRGPGGTEAFF	TRBJ1-1	many	TRBV12-3/TRBV12-4	.	15
TGCGCCAGCAGCCCCCCCGGCGCCAAAAACATTCAGTACTTC	CASSPPGAKNIQYF	TRBJ2-4	many	TRBV4-3	.	14
TGCAGTGCTAGAGAGACAGGCGTCTCCTACAATGAGCAGTTCTTC	CSARETGVSYNEQFF	TRBJ2-1	many	TRBV20-1	.	15
TGTGCCACCAGCAGTCGGATGAACACTGAAGCTTTCTTT	CATSSRMNTEAFF	TRBJ1-1	few	TRBV15	.	13
TGTGCCAGCAGTTCCGGACAGACCTACGAGCAGTACTTC	CASSSGQTYEQYF	TRBJ2-7	many	TRBV28	.	13
TGTGCCAGCAGCATCCGGGACAGCGTTCAAGAGACCCAGTACTTC	CASSIRDSVQETQYF	TRBJ2-5	many	TRBV9	TRBD1	15
TGTGCCATCAGGAATGTAGCGGGAATGGGGTACAATGAGCAGTTCTTC	CAIRNVAGMGYNEQFF	TRBJ2-1	many	TRBV10-3	TRBD2	16
TGTGCCAGCAGTTTCAACCAGGGTGTCACTGAAGCTTTCTTT	CASSFNQGVTEAFF	TRBJ1-1	many	TRBV12-3/TRBV12-4	.	14
TGCAGCGTTGGGACAGGGGCTAGCACAGATACGCAGTATTTT	CSVGTGASTDTQYF	TRBJ2-3	many	TRBV29-1	TRBD1	14
TGCAGTGCTAGAGATCAAGGACAGTCCTCATACGAGCAGTACTTC	CSARDQGQSSYEQYF	TRBJ2-7	many	TRBV20-1	.	15
TGTGCCAGCAGTCCCCATTTAGCGGGAGGGCCGGATAGAAGGTCTGAGACCCAGTACTTC	CASSPHLAGGPDRRSETQYF	TRBJ2-5	many	TRBV28	TRBD2	20
TGCGCCAGCAGCTTAGCCGGGGGGTCAAGGGTGGAGACCCAGTACTTC	CASSLAGGSRVETQYF	TRBJ2-5	many	TRBV5-1	TRBD2	16
TGCAGTGCTAGAAGTAGGGGGGGGAGCACTGAAGCTTTCTTT	CSARSRGGSTEAFF	TRBJ1-1	many	TRBV20-1	.	14
TGCAGTGCTAGAGACTCCTCACCTACAGGGAGTGATGAAAAACTGTTTTTT	CSARDSSPTGSDEKLFF	TRBJ1-4	many	TRBV20-1	.	17
TGCGCCAGCAGCCAAGCTATGACAGGGCTAAACCCCTACAATGAGCAGTTCTTC	CASSQAMTGLNPYNEQFF	TRBJ2-1	.	TRBV4-1	TRBD1	18
TGTGCCAGCAACACCGAAGGGGGGGTGCCCGAGCAGTACTTC	CASNTEGGVPEQYF	TRBJ2-7	many	TRBV7-9	.	14
TGTGCCAGCAGTTTCTTACAGGAAAATGAAGCTTTCTTT	CASSFLQENEAFF	TRBJ1-1	many	TRBV27	.	13
TGCGCCAGCAGCTTTTTTAACCCTGGGGCCAACGTCCTGACTTTC	CASSFFNPGANVLTF	TRBJ2-6	many	TRBV5-1	.	15
TGTGCCAGCAGTTTAGACGGGAGGCTCCGGTCGCAGTTCTTC	CASSLDGRLRSQFF	TRBJ2-1	many	TRBV28	TRBD2	14
TGTGCCAGCAGATCGACAGTGTCTGGGGCCAACGTCCTGACTTTC	CASRSTVSGANVLTF	TRBJ2-6	many	TRBV28	.	15
TGTGCCAGCAGCCCACCAGACAGCCGAATCTCTGGAAACACCATATATTTT	CASSPPDSRISGNTIYF	TRBJ1-3	many	TRBV11-2	.	17
TGTGCCAGCAGCCTGGTAGCGGGAGGGCCGGGCACAGATACGCAGTATTTT	CASSLVAGGPGTDTQYF	TRBJ2-3	many	TRBV11-2	TRBD2	17
TGTGCCAGCTCTCCCAACGGGAGGGTTGACAATGAGCAGTTCTTC	CASSPNGRVDNEQFF	TRBJ2-1	many	TRBV18	TRBD2	15
TGCAGTGCTCCGACTAGCGGGAGGAGGAATGAGCAGTTCTTC	CSAPTSGRRNEQFF	TRBJ2-1	many	TRBV20-1	TRBD2	14
TGTGCCAGCTCACCTGCATGGACTACCGAGGACACAGATACGCAGTATTTT	CASSPAWTTEDTDTQYF	TRBJ2-3	few	TRBV18	.	17
TGTGCCACCAGCAGAGAGGTAGGAAAGGTCATCGTGACGTCCTACAATGAGCAGTTCTTC	CATSREVGKVIVTSYNEQFF	TRBJ2-1	many	TRBV15	.	20
TGCAGTGCTACCCCGGATCCCTACGAGCAGTACTTC	CSATPDPYEQYF	TRBJ2-7	many	TRBV20-1	.	12
TGTGCCACCAGCAGAGTGGGGACCGTGGGGGAGAGGGATCAGCCCCAGCATTTT	CATSRVGTVGERDQPQHF	TRBJ1-5	many	TRBV15	.	18
TGCAGTGCTAAGGCGGCGGGACACCAAGAGACCCAGTACTTC	CSAKAAGHQETQYF	TRBJ2-5	many	TRBV20-1	.	14
TGTGCCATCAGTGGTAGGGAAACTGGGGCCAACGTCCTGACTTTC	CAISGRETGANVLTF	TRBJ2-6	many	TRBV10-3	.	15
TGTGCCAGCAGCCCCACCTTGGTGGCGGCCCTAGCCAAAAACATTCAGTACTTC	CASSPTLVAALAKNIQYF	TRBJ2-4	many	TRBV11-2	.	18
TGCAGCGGACTCCTCGCAAAAGAGACCCAGTACTTC	CSGLLAKETQYF	TRBJ2-5	many	TRBV29-1	.	12
TGCAGCGTTGATCTAGGACAGGGGACATCCGAGCAGTACTTC	CSVDLGQGTSEQYF	TRBJ2-7	many	TRBV29-1	TRBD1	14
TGTGCCAGCAGTGAAGCGGCAGGTGCTTATGAAGCTTTCTTT	CASSEAAGAYEAFF	TRBJ1-1	many	TRBV2	.	14
TGTGCCAGCAGCCAAGATCAACTAGCGGACAATGAGCAGTTCTTC	CASSQDQLADNEQFF	TRBJ2-1	many	TRBV4-2	TRBD2	15
TGCAGTGCTAGAGGAGACAGGGGACCGGATACGCAGTATTTT	CSARGDRGPDTQYF	TRBJ2-3	.	TRBV20-1	TRBD1	14
TGCAGTGCTTCATACGGGAGGACTAGCGGCACAGATACGCAGTATTTT	CSASYGRTSGTDTQYF	TRBJ2-3	many	TRBV20-1	TRBD2	16
TGTGCCAGCAGCCAAGGTGGTGTACGGGTGAGGGAGACCCAGTACTTC	CASSQGGVRVRETQYF	TRBJ2-5	.	TRBV14	.	16
TGTGCCATCAGGATGGGACCTAATTCACCCCTCCACTTT	CAIRMGPNSPLHF	TRBJ1-6	many	TRBV10-3	.	13
TGCGCCAGCAGCTTGGGACTAGCGGGAGGGCATGGTTGGAATGAGCAGTTCTTC	CASSLGLAGGHGWNEQFF	TRBJ2-1	many	TRBV5-1	TRBD2	18
TGTGCCAGCAGCCTAACAGGGGATCGGCGGTCACCCCTCCACTTT	CASSLTGDRRSPLHF	TRBJ1-6	many	TRBV7-9	TRBD1	15
TGCGCCAGCAGCTTTCCAGGCACCTATGGCTACACCTTC	CASSFPGTYGYTF	TRBJ1-2	many	TRBV5-1	.	13
TGTGCCAGCACTCCAGGGCAGGCCCTCCACTTT	CASTPGQALHF	TRBJ1-6	many	TRBV28	.	11
TGTGCCAGCAGCCTGGGACAGGGGTACGAAAAACTGTTTTTT	CASSLGQGYEKLFF	TRBJ1-4	many	TRBV11-2	TRBD1	14
TGCAGTGCTAGACCTAGCGATACTCTGGATACGCAGTATTTT	CSARPSDTLDTQYF	TRBJ2-3	many	TRBV20-1	.	14
TGTGCCAGCAGCGCCGAACAGGGGGCGGCAGATACGCAGTATTTT	CASSAEQGAADTQYF	TRBJ2-3	many	TRBV9	TRBD1	15
TGCGCCAGCAGCCCTATGGGGGGCTCCTACAATGAGCAGTTCTTC	CASSPMGGSYNEQFF	TRBJ2-1	many	TRBV5-1	.	15
TGTGCCAGCATCTCTCTGGGGGAGACCCAGTACTTC	CASISLGETQYF	TRBJ2-5	.	TRBV9	.	12
TGTGCCATCAGAAACGGAGATCTCAACGAGCAGTACTTC	CAIRNGDLNEQYF	TRBJ2-7	many	TRBV10-3	.	13